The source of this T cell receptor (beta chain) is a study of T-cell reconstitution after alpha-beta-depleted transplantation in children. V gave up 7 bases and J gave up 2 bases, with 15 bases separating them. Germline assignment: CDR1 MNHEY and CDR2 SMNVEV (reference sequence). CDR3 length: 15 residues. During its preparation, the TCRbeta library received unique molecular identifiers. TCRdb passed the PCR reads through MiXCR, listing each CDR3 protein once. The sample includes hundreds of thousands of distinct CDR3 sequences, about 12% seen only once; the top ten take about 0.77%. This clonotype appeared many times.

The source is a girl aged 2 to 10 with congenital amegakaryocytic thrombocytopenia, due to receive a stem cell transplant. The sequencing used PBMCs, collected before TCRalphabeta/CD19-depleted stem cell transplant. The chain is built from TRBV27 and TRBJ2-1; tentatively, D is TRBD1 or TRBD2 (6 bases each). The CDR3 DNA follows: TGTGCCAGCATGCGAGTTCGGGGGCCCTACAATGAGCAGTTCTTC. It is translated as CASMRVRGPYNEQFF.